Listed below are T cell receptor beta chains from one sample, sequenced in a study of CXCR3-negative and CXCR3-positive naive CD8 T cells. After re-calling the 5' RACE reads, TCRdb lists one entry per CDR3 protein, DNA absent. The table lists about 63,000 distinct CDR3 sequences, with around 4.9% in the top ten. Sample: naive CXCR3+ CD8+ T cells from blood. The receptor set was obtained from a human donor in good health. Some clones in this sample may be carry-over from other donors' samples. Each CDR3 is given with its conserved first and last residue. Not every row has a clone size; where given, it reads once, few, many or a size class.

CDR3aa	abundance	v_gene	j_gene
CASSPVGSGNTIYF	.	TRBV13	TRBJ1-3
CASTGRMNTEAFF	.	TRBV19	TRBJ1-1
CASSLEGGTETQYF	.	TRBV5-1	TRBJ2-5
CASSRIADRADEKLFF	.	TRBV28	TRBJ1-4
CASTGAGDEQFF	.	TRBV7-8	TRBJ2-1
CASSQDGTGQAFF	.	TRBV3-1	TRBJ1-1
CASSARDFETQYF	.	TRBV6-2/TRBV6-3	TRBJ2-5
CSTVAGEDEKPFF	.	TRBV29-1	TRBJ1-4
CSAETGDLNQPQHF	.	TRBV20-1	TRBJ1-5
CASGPPGLITDTQYF	.	TRBV6-5	TRBJ2-3
CASSIAGSGANVLTF	.	TRBV19	TRBJ2-6
CSVGAAGPSYEQYF	.	TRBV29-1	TRBJ2-7
CASSPGTSGYNEQFF	.	TRBV27	TRBJ2-1
CSAGGDVGYTF	.	TRBV29-1	TRBJ1-2
CASSNRVAADTQYF	.	TRBV28	TRBJ2-3
CASRLGDNWNTEAFF	.	TRBV5-1	TRBJ1-1
CSVEDRDRVGETQYF	.	TRBV29-1	TRBJ2-5
CASSSSLGINEQFF	.	TRBV12-3/TRBV12-4	TRBJ2-1
CASSLVIAGETQYF	.	TRBV7-9	TRBJ2-5
CASSLDQGNQPQHF	.	TRBV7-9	TRBJ1-5
CSVEGYLTEAFF	.	TRBV29-1	TRBJ1-1
CASSLIYEQYF	.	TRBV11-2	TRBJ2-7
CASRKIAGGPLSTDTQYF	.	TRBV12-3/TRBV12-4	TRBJ2-3
CASSQSWGTERRLYGYTF	.	TRBV19	TRBJ1-2
CSVPTSPGWGYGYTF	.	TRBV29-1	TRBJ1-2
CASSPSGGADTQYF	medium-sized	TRBV4-1	TRBJ2-3
CASSGGAGGEQFF	.	TRBV7-6	TRBJ2-1
CASSQDSGNTIYF	.	TRBV4-3	TRBJ1-3
CASSLWWTGQGFNEQFF	.	TRBV14	TRBJ2-1
CASTDGVAKNIQYF	.	TRBV7-8	TRBJ2-4
CASTQSGQSNTGELFF	.	TRBV7-9	TRBJ2-2
CASSSRNGYTF	.	TRBV27	TRBJ1-2
CASSAGLGNIQYF	.	TRBV7-8	TRBJ2-4
CASRPQGNTEAFF	.	TRBV27	TRBJ1-1
CATSSNYDSTGANVLTF	.	TRBV15	TRBJ2-6
CASSLTGGVTDTQYF	.	TRBV7-3	TRBJ2-3
CATSTGRGTEAFF	.	TRBV15	TRBJ1-1
CSVLRAGTEAFF	.	TRBV29-1	TRBJ1-1
CASSLATYEQYF	.	TRBV28	TRBJ2-7
CSALDQGYEQYF	.	TRBV29-1	TRBJ2-7
CASSLPLSYNEQFF	.	TRBV7-9	TRBJ2-1
CASTDRSGRGAYGYTF	.	TRBV19	TRBJ1-2
CASSLLGTGGTEAFF	.	TRBV7-9	TRBJ1-1
CASSLGWGQGYNEQFF	.	TRBV7-7	TRBJ2-1
CSPFASGVAYEQYF	.	TRBV29-1	TRBJ2-7
CASSPGQAPHEQYF	.	TRBV27	TRBJ2-7
CASSFSEADRGLEQYF	.	TRBV7-8	TRBJ2-7
CSARTDRGSDSDGYTF	.	TRBV20-1	TRBJ1-2
CASSFLPANTEAFF	.	TRBV7-2	TRBJ1-1
CASSLGGASPSSYEQYF	.	TRBV5-1	TRBJ2-7
CASSLNSLGYEQYF	.	TRBV28	TRBJ2-7
CASNTGGDTGELFF	medium-sized	TRBV6-5	TRBJ2-2
CSVGREASSYEQYF	.	TRBV29-1	TRBJ2-7
CASSQDYGYNEQFF	.	TRBV4-3	TRBJ2-1
CSVRDSGELFF	.	TRBV29-1	TRBJ2-2
CASSKGGHYPSSNYGYTF	.	TRBV21-1	TRBJ1-2
CASSPQGNEQFF	.	TRBV7-7	TRBJ2-1
CASSQDEGLNTEAFF	.	TRBV14	TRBJ1-1
CATSELAGVIYEQYF	.	TRBV6-2/TRBV6-3	TRBJ2-7